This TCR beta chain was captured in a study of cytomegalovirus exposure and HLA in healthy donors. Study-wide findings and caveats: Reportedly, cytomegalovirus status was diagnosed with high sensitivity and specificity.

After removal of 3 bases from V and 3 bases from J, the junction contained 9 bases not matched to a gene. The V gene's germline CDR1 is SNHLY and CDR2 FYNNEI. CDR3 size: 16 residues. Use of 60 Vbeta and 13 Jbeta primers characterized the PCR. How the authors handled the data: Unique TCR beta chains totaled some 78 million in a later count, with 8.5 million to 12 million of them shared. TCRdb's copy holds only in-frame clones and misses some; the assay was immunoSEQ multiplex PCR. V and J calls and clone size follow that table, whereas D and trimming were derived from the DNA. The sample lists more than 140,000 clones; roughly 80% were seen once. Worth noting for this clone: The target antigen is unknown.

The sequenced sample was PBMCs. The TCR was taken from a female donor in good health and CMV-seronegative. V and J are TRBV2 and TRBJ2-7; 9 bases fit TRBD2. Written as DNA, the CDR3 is TGTGCCAGCAGTGACGGTCTCTTGCGGGAGGGCTACGAGCAGTACTTC. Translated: CASSDGLLREGYEQYF. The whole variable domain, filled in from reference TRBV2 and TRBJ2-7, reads EPEVTQTPSHQVTQMGQEVILRCVPISNHLYFYWYRQILGQKVEFLVSFYNNEISEKSEIFDDQFSVERPDGSNFTLKIRSTKLEDSAMYFCASSDGLLREGYEQYFGPGTRLTVT.